The subject of this entry is one TCR beta chain. Antigen specificity is unknown. The sample belongs to a study of response to subunit inactivated influenza vaccine. Findings and limits, study-wide: The authors put forward the suggestion that each seasonal influenza vaccination may bring in only a limited number of new T cells.

TCRdb used MiXCR to reprocess the RT-PCR reads, holding one entry per CDR3 protein. The sample lists about 800,000 distinct CDR3 sequences, 21% occurring once. V gave up 10 bases and J gave up 6 bases; unmatched junction bases: 11. The CDR3 is made up of 15 amino acids. V is TRBV12-3 or TRBV12-4 and J is TRBJ2-2; 10 positions agree with TRBD2. Here the sequenced sample was PBMCs from blood, taken roughly 5 days after vaccination. This sequence was found in a man in his fifties or sixties who received an inactivated influenza vaccine. CDR3 loop: CANYLAGAVSGELFF. As DNA, the CDR3 is TGTGCCAACTATCTAGCGGGAGCGGTCTCCGGGGAGCTGTTTTTT.